This TCR beta chain was sequenced in a study of T cells after yellow fever vaccination. Notes on the study in general: Researchers report a weaker secondary response that nonetheless peaked faster, day 5 versus 15.

For this clonotype: What it binds is unknown.

TCRdb passed the 5' RACE reads through MiXCR, listing each CDR3 protein once. The sample has approximately 580,000 distinct CDR3 sequences, around a sixth seen once; the top ten hold about 18%. The TCR was taken from a man between 18 and 35 years old who received the YFV17D yellow fever vaccine. This material consisted of PBMCs, taken around 5 days after the first yellow fever vaccination.

CDR3 protein: CSASQGWGNIQYF. DNA for the CDR3: TGCAGTGCTAGTCAGGGATGGGGGAACATTCAGTACTTC. The chain recombines TRBV20-1 with TRBJ2-4; perhaps D is TRBD1 or TRBD2 (5 bases each). The CDR3 is 13 amino acids. The V gene's germline CDR1 is DFQATT and CDR2 SNEGSKA (reference sequence). Trimming removed 3 bases from V and 7 bases from J, with 13 bases in between.